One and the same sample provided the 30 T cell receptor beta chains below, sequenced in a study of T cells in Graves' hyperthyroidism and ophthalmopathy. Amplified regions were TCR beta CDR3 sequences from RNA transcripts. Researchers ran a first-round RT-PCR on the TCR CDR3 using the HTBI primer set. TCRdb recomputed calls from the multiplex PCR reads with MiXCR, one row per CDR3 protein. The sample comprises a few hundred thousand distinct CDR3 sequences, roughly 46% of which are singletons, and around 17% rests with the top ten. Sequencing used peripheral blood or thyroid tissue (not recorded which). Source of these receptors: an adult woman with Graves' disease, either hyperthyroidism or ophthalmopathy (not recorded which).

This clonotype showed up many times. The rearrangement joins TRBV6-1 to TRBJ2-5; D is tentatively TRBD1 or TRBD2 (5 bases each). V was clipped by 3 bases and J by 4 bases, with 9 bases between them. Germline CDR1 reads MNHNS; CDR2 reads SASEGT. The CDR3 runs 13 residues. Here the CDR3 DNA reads TGTGCCAGCAGTGACCGGGACCCAGAGACCCAGTACTTC. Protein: CASSDRDPETQYF.

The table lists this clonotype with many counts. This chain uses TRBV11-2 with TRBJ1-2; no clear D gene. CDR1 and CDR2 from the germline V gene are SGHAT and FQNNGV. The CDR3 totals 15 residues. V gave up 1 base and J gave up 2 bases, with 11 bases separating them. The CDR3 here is CASSLGAGANYGYTF. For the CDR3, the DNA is TGTGCCAGCAGCTTAGGGGCAGGTGCGAACTATGGCTACACCTTC. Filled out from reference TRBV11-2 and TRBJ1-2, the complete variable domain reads EAGVAQSPRYKIIEKRQSVAFWCNPISGHATLYWYQQILGQGPKLLIQFQNNGVVDDSQLPKDRFSAERLKGVDSTLKIQPAKLEDSAVYLCASSLGAGANYGYTFGSGTRLTVV.

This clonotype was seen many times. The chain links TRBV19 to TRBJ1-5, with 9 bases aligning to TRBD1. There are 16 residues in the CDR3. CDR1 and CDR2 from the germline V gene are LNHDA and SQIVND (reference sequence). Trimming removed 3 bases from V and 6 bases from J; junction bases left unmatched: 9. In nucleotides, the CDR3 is TGTGCCAGTAGTATCGATAGGGGACAGGGAAGTCAGCCCCAGCATTTT. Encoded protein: CASSIDRGQGSQPQHF.

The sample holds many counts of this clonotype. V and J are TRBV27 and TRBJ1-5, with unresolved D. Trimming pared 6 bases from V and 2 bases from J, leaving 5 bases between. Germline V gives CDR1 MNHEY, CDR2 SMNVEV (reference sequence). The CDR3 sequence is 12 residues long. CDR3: CASRRGNQPQHF. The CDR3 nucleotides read TGTGCCAGCAGAAGAGGCAATCAGCCCCAGCATTTT.

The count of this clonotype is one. The DNA for the CDR3 is TGTGCCAGTAGTATGCCCCCGTGGGGGACAGGCCTAAACACTGAAGCTTTCTTT. Protein product: CASSMPPWGTGLNTEAFF. This chain uses TRBV19 with TRBJ1-1; TRBD1 matches 8 bases. This CDR3 is 18 amino acids long. Germline V gene lookup returns CDR1 LNHDA and CDR2 SQIVND (reference sequence). With V trimmed by 3 bases and J by 2 bases, 14 bases remained unmatched.

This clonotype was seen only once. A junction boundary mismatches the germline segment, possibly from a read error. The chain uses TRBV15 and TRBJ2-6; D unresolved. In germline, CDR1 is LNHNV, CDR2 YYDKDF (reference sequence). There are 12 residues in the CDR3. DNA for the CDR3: TGTGCCACGAACGGGCTCATGAACACTGAAGCTTTC. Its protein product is CATNGLMNTEAF.

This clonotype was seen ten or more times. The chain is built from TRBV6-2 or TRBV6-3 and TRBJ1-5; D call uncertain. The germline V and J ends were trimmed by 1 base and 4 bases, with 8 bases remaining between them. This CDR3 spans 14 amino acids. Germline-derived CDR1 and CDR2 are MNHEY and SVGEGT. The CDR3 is CASSYWHLNQPQHF. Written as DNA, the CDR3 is TGTGCCAGCAGTTACTGGCACTTGAATCAGCCCCAGCATTTT.

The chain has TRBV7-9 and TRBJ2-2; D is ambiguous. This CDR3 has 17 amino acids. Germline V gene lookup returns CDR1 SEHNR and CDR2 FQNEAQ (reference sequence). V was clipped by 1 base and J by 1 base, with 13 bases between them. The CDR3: CASSLVPVFENTGELFF. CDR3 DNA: TGTGCCAGCAGCTTAGTACCCGTCTTTGAGAACACCGGGGAGCTGTTTTTT.

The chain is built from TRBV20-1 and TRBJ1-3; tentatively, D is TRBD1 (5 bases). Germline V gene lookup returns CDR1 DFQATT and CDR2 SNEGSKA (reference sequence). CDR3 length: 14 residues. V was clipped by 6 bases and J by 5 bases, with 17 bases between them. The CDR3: CSALRGDGRNTIYF. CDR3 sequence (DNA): TGCAGTGCGTTGCGGGGGGACGGTAGAAACACCATATATTTT.

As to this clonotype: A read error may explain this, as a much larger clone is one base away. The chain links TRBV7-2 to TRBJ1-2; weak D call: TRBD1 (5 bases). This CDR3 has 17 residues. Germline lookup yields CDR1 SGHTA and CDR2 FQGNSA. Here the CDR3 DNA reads TGTGCCAGCAGTACCCACCGGGGCAGTTTCCCTCTACGGGGCTACGCCTTC. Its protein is CASSTHRGSFPLRGYAF.

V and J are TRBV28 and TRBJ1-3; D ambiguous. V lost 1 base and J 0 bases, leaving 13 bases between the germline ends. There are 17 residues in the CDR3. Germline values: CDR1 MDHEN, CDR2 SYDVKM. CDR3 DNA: TGTGCCAGCAGTTTATCCGCAGCATACCACTCTGGAAACACCATATATTTT. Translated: CASSLSAAYHSGNTIYF.

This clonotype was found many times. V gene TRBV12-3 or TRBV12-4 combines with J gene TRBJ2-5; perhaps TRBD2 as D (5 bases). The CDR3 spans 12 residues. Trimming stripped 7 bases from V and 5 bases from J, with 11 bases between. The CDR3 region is CASTRRFETQYF. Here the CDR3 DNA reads TGTGCCAGCACCCGGAGGTTTGAGACCCAGTACTTC.

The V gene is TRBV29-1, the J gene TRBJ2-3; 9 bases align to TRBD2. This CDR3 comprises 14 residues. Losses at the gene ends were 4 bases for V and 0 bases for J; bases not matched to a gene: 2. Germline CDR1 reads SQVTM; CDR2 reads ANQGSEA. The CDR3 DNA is TGCAGCGTTGCCACTAGCGGGAGCACAGATACGCAGTATTTT. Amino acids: CSVATSGSTDTQYF.

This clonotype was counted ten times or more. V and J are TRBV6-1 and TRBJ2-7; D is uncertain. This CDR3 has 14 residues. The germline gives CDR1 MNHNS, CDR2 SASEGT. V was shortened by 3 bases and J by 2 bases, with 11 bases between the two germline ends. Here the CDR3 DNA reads TGTGCCAGCAGTGAGTACTACGCTCCCTACGAGCAGTACTTC. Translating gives CASSEYYAPYEQYF.

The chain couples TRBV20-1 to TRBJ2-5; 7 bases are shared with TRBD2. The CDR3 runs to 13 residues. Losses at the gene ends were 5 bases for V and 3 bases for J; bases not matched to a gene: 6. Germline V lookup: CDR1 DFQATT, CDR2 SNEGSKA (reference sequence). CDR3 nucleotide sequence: TGCAGTGCTGGGAGGGAAGGGGAAGAGACCCAGTACTTC. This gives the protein CSAGREGEETQYF.

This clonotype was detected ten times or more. CDR3 in DNA: TGCGCCAGCAGCCAAGATGCACGCGGCGAGCAGTACTTC. It encodes CASSQDARGEQYF. The V gene is TRBV4-1, the J gene TRBJ2-7; D is undetermined. The CDR3 runs to 13 residues. Germline V gene sequence: CDR1 MGHRA, CDR2 YSYEKL. The V end lost 0 bases, the J end lost 6 bases, and 9 bases lay between the germline ends.

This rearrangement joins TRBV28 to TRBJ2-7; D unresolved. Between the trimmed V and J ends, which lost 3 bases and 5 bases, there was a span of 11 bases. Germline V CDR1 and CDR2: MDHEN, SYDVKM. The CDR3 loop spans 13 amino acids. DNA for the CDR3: TGTGCCAGCAGTTTTGGGTCTGTCCACGAGCAGTACTTC. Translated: CASSFGSVHEQYF.

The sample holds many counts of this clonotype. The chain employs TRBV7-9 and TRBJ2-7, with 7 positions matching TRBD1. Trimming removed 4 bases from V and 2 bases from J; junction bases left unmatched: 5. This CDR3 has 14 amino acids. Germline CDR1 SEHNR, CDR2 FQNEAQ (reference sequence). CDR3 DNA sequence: TGTGCCAGCAGCTCAGGGACAGTCACCTACGAGCAGTACTTC. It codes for CASSSGTVTYEQYF.

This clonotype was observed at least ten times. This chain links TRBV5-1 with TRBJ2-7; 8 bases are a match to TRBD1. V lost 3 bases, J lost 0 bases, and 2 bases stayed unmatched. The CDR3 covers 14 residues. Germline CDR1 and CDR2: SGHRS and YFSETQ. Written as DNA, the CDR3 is TGCGCCAGCAGCTCGGACAGGGACTCCTACGAGCAGTACTTC. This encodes CASSSDRDSYEQYF.

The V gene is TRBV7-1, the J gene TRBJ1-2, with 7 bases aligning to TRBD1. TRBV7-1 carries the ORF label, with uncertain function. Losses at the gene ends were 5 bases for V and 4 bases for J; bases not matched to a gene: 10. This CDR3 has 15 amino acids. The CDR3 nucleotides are TGTGCCAGCAGCCAGCGACAGGGAGGCGGCTATGGCTACACCTTC. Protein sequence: CASSQRQGGGYGYTF.

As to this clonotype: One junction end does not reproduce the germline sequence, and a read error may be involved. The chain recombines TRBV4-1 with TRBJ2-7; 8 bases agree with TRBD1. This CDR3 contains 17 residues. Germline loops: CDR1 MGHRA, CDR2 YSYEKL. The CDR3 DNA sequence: TGCGCCAGCAGCCTCGACCCAGGGGGCACACGGCTCGACGAGCACTACTTC. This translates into CASSLDPGGTRLDEHYF.

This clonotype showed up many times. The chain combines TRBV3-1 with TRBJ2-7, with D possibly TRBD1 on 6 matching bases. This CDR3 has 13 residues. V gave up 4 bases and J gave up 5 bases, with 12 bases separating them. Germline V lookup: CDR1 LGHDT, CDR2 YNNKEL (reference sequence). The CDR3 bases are TGTGCCAGCAGCCTCCGGGACAACCACGAGCAGTACTTC. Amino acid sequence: CASSLRDNHEQYF.

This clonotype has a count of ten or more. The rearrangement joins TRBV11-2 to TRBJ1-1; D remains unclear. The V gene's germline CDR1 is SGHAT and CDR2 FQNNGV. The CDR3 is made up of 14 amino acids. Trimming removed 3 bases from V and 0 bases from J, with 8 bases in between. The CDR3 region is CASSFHTVNTEAFF. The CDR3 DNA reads TGTGCCAGCAGCTTCCACACCGTGAACACTGAAGCTTTCTTT.

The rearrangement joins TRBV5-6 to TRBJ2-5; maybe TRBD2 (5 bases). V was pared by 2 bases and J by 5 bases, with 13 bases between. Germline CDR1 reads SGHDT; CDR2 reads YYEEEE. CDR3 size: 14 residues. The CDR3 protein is CASSFRGSGETQYF. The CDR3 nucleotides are TGTGCCAGCAGCTTTCGAGGTTCGGGGGAGACCCAGTACTTC.

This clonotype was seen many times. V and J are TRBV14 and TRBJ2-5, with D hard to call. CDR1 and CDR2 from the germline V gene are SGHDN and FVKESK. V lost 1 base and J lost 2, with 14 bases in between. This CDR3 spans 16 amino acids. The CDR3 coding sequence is TGTGCCAGCAGCCAAGCCCCGGTGGTGTTACAAGAGACCCAGTACTTC. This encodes CASSQAPVVLQETQYF.

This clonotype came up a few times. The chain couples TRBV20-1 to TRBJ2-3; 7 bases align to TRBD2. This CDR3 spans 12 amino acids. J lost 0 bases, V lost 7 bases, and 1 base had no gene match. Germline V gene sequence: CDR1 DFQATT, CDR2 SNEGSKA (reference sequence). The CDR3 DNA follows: TGCAGTGTTAGCGGGAGCACAGATACGCAGTATTTT. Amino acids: CSVSGSTDTQYF.

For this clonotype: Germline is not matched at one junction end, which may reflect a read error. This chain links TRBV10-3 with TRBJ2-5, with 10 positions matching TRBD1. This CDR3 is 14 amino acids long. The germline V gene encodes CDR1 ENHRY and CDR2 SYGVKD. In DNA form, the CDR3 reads TGTACCATCAGTGAGACGGGGGACAGGGGGACCCAGTACTTC. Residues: CTISETGDRGTQYF.

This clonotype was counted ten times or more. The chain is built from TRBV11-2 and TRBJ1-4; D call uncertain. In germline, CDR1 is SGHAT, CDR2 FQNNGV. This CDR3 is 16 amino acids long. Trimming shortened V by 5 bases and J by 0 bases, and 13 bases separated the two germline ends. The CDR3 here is CASSNSWEATNEKLFF. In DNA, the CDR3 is TGTGCCAGCAGCAACAGCTGGGAGGCAACTAATGAAAAACTGTTTTTT.

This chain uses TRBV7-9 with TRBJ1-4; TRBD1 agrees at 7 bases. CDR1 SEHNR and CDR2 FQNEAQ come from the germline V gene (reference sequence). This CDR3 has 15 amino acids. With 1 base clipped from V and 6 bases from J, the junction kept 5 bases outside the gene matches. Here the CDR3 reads CASSLERGGDEKLFF. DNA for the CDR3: TGTGCCAGCAGCTTAGAACGAGGGGGCGATGAAAAACTGTTTTTT.

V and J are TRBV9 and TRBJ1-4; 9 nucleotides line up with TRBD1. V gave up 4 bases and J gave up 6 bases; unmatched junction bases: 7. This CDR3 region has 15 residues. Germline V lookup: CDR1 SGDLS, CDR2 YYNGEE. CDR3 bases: TGTGCCAGCAGCCCCACAGGGGGCTTTTATGAAAAACTGTTTTTT. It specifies CASSPTGGFYEKLFF.